The sequence of this T cell receptor (beta chain) was determined in a study of cytomegalovirus exposure and HLA in healthy donors (dated by TCRdb to the late 2010s). Regarding the study in general: The roughly 670 repertoires of the first cohort and the roughly 120 validation repertoires were produced on the same platform, according to a later analysis. To predict cytomegalovirus infection status, the study combined high-throughput TCR immunosequencing, statistical association of individual TCRs with disease status, and machine learning. Besides the first cohort of roughly 640 subjects, a separate validation cohort made up of over 100 different subjects was used. The study aimed to test whether cataloging public T cell receptors could reveal signatures of past pathogen exposure. What the study reported, not specific to this receptor: A later analysis found that TCRs clustered in the first cohort also tended to co-occur in the 120 validation repertoires, with approximately 95% of cluster scores above 0. In the study, some 160 TCR beta chains were listed as associated with cytomegalovirus. While some public TCRs were present in many individuals, most TCR sequences turned up only very rarely across donors. A later analysis lacked HLA typing for the validation cohort, so it scored co-occurrence in that cohort across all 110 or so repertoires. The classifier was reported to diagnose cytomegalovirus status with high specificity and sensitivity in both the original and validation cohorts. The authors suggested that the approach could potentially be generalized to other disease states and immunological phenotypes. In vitro tests confirmed that three of the cytomegalovirus-associated TCR beta chains recognize cytomegalovirus antigens.

This clone was recorded only once. Its recognized antigen is unknown. No base quality values were provided; no much bigger clone lies one nucleotide off. The library was made by the immunoSEQ multiplex PCR assay. For the original study's pipeline: A statistical classification framework was developed to diagnose cytomegalovirus status using the catalog of TCR beta chain sequences. Not all clones reach the TCRdb copy of this immuneACCESS table, which keeps in-frame sequences only. Checked studies attribute under half of the gap to unresolved V genes and leave the rest unexplained. The DNA was the basis for D and trimming; V, J and clone size are from that table. The sample profile shows about 170,000 clones; approximately 86% of them were found once. Clones ranked in the top ten supply 2% to 3% of the sample. Via the germline V gene, CDR1 is SGHRS and CDR2 YFSETQ. Here V drops 5 bases and J drops 5 bases, and the junction holds 8 bases not matched to any gene. The CDR3 contains 14 residues, cysteine and phenylalanine counted. Solely the CDR3 DNA is kept, with 42 bases framed from the first base.

The donors belonged to the validation cohort of about 120 subjects, which was separate from the roughly 700-subject first cohort. This receptor was taken from a man aged 18 to 30 in good health and CMV-seropositive. The chain links TRBV5-1 with TRBJ1-1; 8 central nucleotides agree with TRBD1. The specimen sequenced was PBMCs. Read as DNA, the sequence is TGCGCCAGCAGTCCGACAGGGGCGCGAACTGAAGCTTTCTTT. It translates as CASSPTGARTEAFF.